Listed below are T cell receptor beta chains from one sample, sequenced in a study of neurological immune-mediated disorders. TCRdb processed the 5' RACE reads anew with MiXCR; each CDR3 protein has one entry. The sample records fewer than 80,000 distinct CDR3 sequences, less than 6% being singletons. The sequencing input was PBMCs. All receptors come from a woman aged 50 to 60 with multiple sclerosis. Each CDR3 is given with its conserved first and last residue. The D gene is left open where the match is weak.

D: TRBD1; J: TRBJ2-3; V: TRBV11-2; CDR3: CASSRGQGGDTQYF
D: TRBD2; J: TRBJ2-2; V: TRBV20-1; CDR3: CSVPTSGGHTGELFF
D: NA; J: TRBJ1-6; V: TRBV12-5; CDR3: CASGLVLGTGNSPLHF
D: TRBD1; J: TRBJ1-2; V: TRBV5-1; CDR3: CASSLLTGTENNYGYTF
D: NA; J: TRBJ1-3; V: TRBV6-6; CDR3: CASTNPSSGNTIYF
D: TRBD1; J: TRBJ1-6; V: TRBV20-1; CDR3: CSARTGGRNPNSPLHF
D: TRBD1; J: TRBJ1-6; V: TRBV15; CDR3: CATSTGTAYNSPLHF
D: NA; J: TRBJ2-2; V: TRBV7-9; CDR3: CASSLEFNTGELFF
D: NA; J: TRBJ2-5; V: TRBV15; CDR3: CATSRDSELWGETQYF
D: NA; J: TRBJ1-1; V: TRBV5-1; CDR3: CASSYEESTEAFF
D: NA; J: TRBJ2-2; V: TRBV5-1; CDR3: CASSPSGPNTGELFF
D: NA; J: TRBJ1-2; V: TRBV4-2; CDR3: CASSRVGDLPSGGYTF
D: NA; J: TRBJ1-5; V: TRBV7-9; CDR3: CASSLSGGATGQPQHF
D: TRBD1; J: TRBJ1-5; V: TRBV10-3; CDR3: CAISEGAGGYQPQNF
D: NA; J: TRBJ2-1; V: TRBV4-3; CDR3: CASSQDLGSGNEQFF
D: NA; J: TRBJ1-1; V: TRBV20-1; CDR3: CSARDRRTGMNTEAFF
D: TRBD1; J: TRBJ1-6; V: TRBV7-2; CDR3: CASRPGQGNSPLHF
D: NA; J: TRBJ2-3; V: TRBV28; CDR3: CASRAGTDTQYF
D: NA; J: TRBJ2-1; V: TRBV24-1; CDR3: CATSDLFNEQFF
D: NA; J: TRBJ2-2; V: TRBV9; CDR3: CASSSQGSTGELFF
D: NA; J: TRBJ1-1; V: TRBV5-1; CDR3: CASAYIRERNTEAFF
D: NA; J: TRBJ2-7; V: TRBV27; CDR3: CASSQGSEQYF
D: NA; J: TRBJ1-1; V: TRBV4-1; CDR3: CASSSSGTQGAEAFF
D: NA; J: TRBJ2-3; V: TRBV5-1; CDR3: CASSLTGTNTQYF
D: NA; J: TRBJ1-2; V: TRBV20-1; CDR3: CSARNQDYGYTF
D: TRBD1; J: TRBJ1-1; V: TRBV28; CDR3: CASRMTGLNTEAFF
D: NA; J: TRBJ1-1; V: TRBV20-1; CDR3: CSARDNLNTEAFF
D: NA; J: TRBJ1-2; V: TRBV5-1; CDR3: CASSFGTFGYTF
D: NA; J: TRBJ2-7; V: TRBV29-1; CDR3: CSVAESSYEQYF
D: NA; J: TRBJ2-7; V: TRBV20-1; CDR3: CSARAPSGGWEQYF
D: NA; J: TRBJ2-1; V: TRBV29-1; CDR3: CSVRKGGLNEQFF
D: TRBD1; J: TRBJ1-4; V: TRBV28; CDR3: CASKVQGGDEKLFF
D: NA; J: TRBJ1-2; V: TRBV4-1; CDR3: CASSKDRILYTF
D: NA; J: TRBJ2-5; V: TRBV10-3; CDR3: CAISDPRGTETQYF
D: TRBD1; J: TRBJ2-4; V: TRBV6-5; CDR3: CASSYRGRRGNIQYF
D: NA; J: TRBJ2-2; V: TRBV7-3; CDR3: CASTPTVNTGELFF
D: NA; J: TRBJ1-1; V: TRBV7-2; CDR3: CASSLAQGSGTEAFF
D: TRBD1; J: TRBJ1-1; V: TRBV5-1; CDR3: CASSLGQGGTEAFF
D: NA; J: TRBJ2-3; V: TRBV11-2; CDR3: CASSSGGGQTDTQYF
D: TRBD1; J: TRBJ1-2; V: TRBV2; CDR3: CASQRSQTGGGYTF
D: NA; J: TRBJ1-6; V: TRBV20-1; CDR3: CSARERMTVPFSPLNF